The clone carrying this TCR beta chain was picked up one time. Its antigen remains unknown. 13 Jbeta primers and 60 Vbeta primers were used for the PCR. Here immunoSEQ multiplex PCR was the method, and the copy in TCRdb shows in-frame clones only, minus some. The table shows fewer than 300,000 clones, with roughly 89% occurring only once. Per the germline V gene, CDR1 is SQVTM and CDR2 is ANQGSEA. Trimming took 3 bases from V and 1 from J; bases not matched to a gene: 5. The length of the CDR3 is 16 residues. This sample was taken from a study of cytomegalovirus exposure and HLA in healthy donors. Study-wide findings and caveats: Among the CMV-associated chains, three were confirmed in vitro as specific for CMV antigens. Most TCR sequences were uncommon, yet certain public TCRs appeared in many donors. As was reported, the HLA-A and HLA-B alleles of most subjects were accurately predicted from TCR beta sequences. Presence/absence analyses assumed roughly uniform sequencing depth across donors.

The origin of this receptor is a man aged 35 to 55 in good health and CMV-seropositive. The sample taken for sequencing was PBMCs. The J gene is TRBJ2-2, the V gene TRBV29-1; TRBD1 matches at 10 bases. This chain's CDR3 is CSVDLRDRGNTGELFF. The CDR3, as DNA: TGCAGCGTTGACCTCCGGGACAGGGGGAACACCGGGGAGCTGTTTTTT.